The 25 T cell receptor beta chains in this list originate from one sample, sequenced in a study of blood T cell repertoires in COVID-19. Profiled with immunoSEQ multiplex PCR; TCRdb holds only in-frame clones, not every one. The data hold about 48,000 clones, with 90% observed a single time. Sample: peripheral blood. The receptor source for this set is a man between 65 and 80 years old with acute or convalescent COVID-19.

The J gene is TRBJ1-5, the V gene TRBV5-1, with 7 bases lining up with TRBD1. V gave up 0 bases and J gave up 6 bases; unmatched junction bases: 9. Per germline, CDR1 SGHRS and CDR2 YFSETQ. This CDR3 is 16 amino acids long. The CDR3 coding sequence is TGCGCCAGCAGCTTGGAGCCACAGGGGCCGTCTCAGCCCCAGCATTTT. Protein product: CASSLEPQGPSQPQHF.

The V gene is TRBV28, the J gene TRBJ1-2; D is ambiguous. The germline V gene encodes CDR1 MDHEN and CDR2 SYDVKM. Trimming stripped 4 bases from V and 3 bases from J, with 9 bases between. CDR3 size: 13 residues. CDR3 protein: CASSSIDYYGYTF. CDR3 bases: TGTGCCAGCAGTTCCATAGACTACTATGGCTACACCTTC.

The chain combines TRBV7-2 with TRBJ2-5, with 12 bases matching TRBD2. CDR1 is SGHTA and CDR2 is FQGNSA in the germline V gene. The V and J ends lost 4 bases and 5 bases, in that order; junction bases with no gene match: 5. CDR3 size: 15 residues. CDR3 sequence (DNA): TGTGCCAGCAGCTCTCTAGCGGGGGGGCCGGAGACCCAGTACTTC. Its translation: CASSSLAGGPETQYF.

CDR3 sequence (DNA): TGTGCCACCTCGACAGGGCGTTTCAATGAGCAGTTCTTC. It specifies CATSTGRFNEQFF. The chain links TRBV7-8 to TRBJ2-1; 7 bases agree with TRBD1. J gave up 6 bases and V 10 bases, and 9 bases lay outside the gene matches. The CDR3 covers 13 residues. Germline V gene lookup returns CDR1 SGHVS and CDR2 FQNEAQ.

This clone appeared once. CDR3 protein: CASSPRWQVNTGELFF. The CDR3 coding sequence is TGTGCCAGCAGCCCCCGTTGGCAAGTCAACACCGGGGAGCTGTTTTTT. The chain uses TRBV9 and TRBJ2-2; D gene ambiguous. The CDR3 runs to 16 residues. CDR1 and CDR2 (germline): SGDLS, YYNGEE. With 4 bases removed from V and 2 bases from J, the gap between germline ends came to 15 bases. Based on the CDR3 plus reference TRBV9 and TRBJ2-2, the full variable domain is DSGVTQTPKHLITATGQRVTLRCSPRSGDLSVYWYQQSLDQGLQFLIQYYNGEERAKGNILERFSAQQFPDLHSELNLSSLELGDSALYFCASSPRWQVNTGELFFGEGSRLTVL.

CDR3 nucleotide sequence: TGTGCCAGCAGCTCAGCCCGGGACAGGATCGACGAGCAGTACTTC. Translation: CASSSARDRIDEQYF. The chain couples TRBV7-2 to TRBJ2-7; TRBD1 agrees at 8 bases. Germline trimming cut 4 bases from V and 5 bases from J; bases unmatched to any gene: 10. This CDR3 has 15 amino acids. Looked up from germline, CDR1 is SGHTA and CDR2 is FQGNSA.

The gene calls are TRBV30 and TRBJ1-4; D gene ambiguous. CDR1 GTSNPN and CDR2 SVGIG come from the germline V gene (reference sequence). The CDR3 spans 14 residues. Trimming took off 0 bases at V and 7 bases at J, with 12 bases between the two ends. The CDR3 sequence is CAWSVLSRPEKLFF. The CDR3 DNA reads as TGTGCCTGGAGTGTACTATCACGCCCTGAAAAACTGTTTTTT.

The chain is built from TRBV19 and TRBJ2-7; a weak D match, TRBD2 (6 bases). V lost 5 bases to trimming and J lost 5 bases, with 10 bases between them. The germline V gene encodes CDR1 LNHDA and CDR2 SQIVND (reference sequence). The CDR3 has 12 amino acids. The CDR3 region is CASSFAGNEQYF. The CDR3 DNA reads TGTGCCAGTAGTTTCGCGGGGAACGAGCAGTACTTC. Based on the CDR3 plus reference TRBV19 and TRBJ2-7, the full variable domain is DGGITQSPKYLFRKEGQNVTLSCEQNLNHDAMYWYRQDPGQGLRLIYYSQIVNDFQKGDIAEGYSVSREKKESFPLTVTSAQKNPTAFYLCASSFAGNEQYFGPGTRLTVT.

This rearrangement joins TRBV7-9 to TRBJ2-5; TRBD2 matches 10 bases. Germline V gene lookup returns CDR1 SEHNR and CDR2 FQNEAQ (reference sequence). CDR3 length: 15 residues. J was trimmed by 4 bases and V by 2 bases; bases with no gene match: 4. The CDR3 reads CASSLSGGAIETQYF. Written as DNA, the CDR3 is TGTGCCAGCAGCTTAAGCGGGGGGGCAATAGAGACCCAGTACTTC.

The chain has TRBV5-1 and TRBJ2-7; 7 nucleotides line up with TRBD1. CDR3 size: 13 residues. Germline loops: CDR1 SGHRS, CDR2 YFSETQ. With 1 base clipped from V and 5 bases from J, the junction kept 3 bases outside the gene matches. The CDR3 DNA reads TGCGCCAGCAGCTTGTCCACAGGGGACGAGCAGTACTTC. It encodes CASSLSTGDEQYF. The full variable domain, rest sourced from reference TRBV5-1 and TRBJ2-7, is KAGVTQTPRYLIKTRGQQVTLSCSPISGHRSVSWYQQTPGQGLQFLFEYFSETQRNKGNFPGRFSGRQFSNSRSEMNVSTLELGDSALYLCASSLSTGDEQYFGPGTRLTVT.

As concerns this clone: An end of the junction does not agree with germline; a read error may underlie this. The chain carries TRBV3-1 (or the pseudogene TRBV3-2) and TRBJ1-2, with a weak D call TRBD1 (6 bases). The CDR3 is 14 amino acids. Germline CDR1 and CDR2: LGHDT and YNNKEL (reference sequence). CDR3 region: CASSQERGNSGYTF. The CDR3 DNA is TGTGCCAGCAGCCAAGAGAGGGGGAACTCTGGCTACACCTTC.

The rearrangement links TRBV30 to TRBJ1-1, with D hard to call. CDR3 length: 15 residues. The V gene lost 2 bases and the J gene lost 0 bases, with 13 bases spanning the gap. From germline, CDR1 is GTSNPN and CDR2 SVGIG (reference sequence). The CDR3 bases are TGTGCCTGGAGTAGAGACACGTTCATGAACACTGAAGCTTTCTTT. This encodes CAWSRDTFMNTEAFF.

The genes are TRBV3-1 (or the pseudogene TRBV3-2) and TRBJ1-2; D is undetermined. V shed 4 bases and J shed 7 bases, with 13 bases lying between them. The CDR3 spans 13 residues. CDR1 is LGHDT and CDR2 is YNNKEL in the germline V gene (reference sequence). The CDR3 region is CASSPTRSGGYTF. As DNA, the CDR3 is TGTGCCAGCAGCCCTACCAGGTCTGGTGGCTACACCTTC.

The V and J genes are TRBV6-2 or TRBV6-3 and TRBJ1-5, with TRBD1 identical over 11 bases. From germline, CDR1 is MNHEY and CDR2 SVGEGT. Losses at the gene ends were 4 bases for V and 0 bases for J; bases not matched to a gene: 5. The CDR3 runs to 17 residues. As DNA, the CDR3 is TGTGCCAGCAGTTCGGACAGGGGGCTTTATAGCAATCAGCCCCAGCATTTT. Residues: CASSSDRGLYSNQPQHF.

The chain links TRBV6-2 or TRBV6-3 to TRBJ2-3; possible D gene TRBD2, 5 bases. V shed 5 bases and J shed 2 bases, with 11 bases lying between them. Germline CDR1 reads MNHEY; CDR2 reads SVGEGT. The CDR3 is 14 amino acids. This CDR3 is CASSPAVYTDTQYF. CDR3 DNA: TGTGCCAGCAGTCCAGCGGTTTACACAGATACGCAGTATTTT.

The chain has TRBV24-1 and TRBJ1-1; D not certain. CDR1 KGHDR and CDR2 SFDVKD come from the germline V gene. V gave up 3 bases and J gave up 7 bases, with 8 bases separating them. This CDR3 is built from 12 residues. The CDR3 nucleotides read TGTGCCACCAGTGATAACCGGGGTGAAGCTTTCTTT. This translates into CATSDNRGEAFF.

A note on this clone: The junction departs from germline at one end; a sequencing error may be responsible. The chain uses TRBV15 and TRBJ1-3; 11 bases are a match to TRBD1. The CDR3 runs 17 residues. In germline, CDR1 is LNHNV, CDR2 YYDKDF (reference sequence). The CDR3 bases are TGTGCCACCAGAAGAGGGGGACAGGGGGTCTCTGGAAACACCATATATTTT. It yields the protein CATRRGGQGVSGNTIYF.

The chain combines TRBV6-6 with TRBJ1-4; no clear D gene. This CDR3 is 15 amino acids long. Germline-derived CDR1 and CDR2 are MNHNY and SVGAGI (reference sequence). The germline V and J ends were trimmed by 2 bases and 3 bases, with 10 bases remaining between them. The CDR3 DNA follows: TGTGCCAGCAGTTACGAGAGGCGGGCTAATGAAAAACTGTTTTTT. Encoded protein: CASSYERRANEKLFF.

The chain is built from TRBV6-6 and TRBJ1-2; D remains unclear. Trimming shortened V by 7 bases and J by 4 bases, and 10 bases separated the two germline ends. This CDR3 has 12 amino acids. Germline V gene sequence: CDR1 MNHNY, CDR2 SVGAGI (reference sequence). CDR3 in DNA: TGTGCCAGCACGGGGTCCGGCTATGGCTACACCTTC. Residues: CASTGSGYGYTF.

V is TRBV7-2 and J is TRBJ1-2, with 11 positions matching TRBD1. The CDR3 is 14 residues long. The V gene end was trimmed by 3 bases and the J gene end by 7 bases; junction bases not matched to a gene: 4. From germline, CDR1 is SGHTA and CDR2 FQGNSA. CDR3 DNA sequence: TGTGCCAGCAGCTTGGGACAGGGGGTCGGTGGCTACACCTTC. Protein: CASSLGQGVGGYTF.

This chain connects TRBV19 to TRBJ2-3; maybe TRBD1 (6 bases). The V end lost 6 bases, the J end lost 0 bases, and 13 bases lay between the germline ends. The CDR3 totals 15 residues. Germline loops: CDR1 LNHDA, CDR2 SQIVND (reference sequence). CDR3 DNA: TGTGCCAGTAGCACAGGGTCCCCTAGCACAGATACGCAGTATTTT. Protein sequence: CASSTGSPSTDTQYF.

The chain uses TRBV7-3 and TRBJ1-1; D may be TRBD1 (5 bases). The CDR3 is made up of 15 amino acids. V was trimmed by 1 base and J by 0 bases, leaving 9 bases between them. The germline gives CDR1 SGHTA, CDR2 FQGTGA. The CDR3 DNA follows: TGTGCCAGCAGCTTAAGGGGAGGGGTGAACACTGAAGCTTTCTTT. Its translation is CASSLRGGVNTEAFF. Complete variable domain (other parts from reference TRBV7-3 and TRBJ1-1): GAGVSQTPSNKVTEKGKYVELRCDPISGHTALYWYRQSLGQGPEFLIYFQGTGAADDSGLPNDRFFAVRPEGSVSTLKIQRTERGDSAVYLCASSLRGGVNTEAFFGQGTRLTVV.

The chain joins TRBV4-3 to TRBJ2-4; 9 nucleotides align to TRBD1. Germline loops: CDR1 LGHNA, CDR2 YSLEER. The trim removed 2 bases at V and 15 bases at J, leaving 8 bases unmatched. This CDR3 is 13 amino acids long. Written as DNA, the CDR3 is TGCGCCAGCAGCCAATCAACAGGGGGCGCGTTGTACTTC. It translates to CASSQSTGGALYF.

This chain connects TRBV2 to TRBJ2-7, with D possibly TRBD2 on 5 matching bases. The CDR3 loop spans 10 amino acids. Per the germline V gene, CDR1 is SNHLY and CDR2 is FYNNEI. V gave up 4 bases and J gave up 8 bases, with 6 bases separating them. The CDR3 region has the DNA TGTGCCAGCAGTGCGGGGAAGCAGTACTTC. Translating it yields CASSAGKQYF.

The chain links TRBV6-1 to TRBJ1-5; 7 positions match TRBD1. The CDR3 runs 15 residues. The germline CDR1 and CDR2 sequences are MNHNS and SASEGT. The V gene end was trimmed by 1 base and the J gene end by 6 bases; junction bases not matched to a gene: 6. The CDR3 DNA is TGTGCCAGCAGTGAAGGAGGGGGCGTTACTCAGCCCCAGCATTTT. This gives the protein CASSEGGGVTQPQHF.